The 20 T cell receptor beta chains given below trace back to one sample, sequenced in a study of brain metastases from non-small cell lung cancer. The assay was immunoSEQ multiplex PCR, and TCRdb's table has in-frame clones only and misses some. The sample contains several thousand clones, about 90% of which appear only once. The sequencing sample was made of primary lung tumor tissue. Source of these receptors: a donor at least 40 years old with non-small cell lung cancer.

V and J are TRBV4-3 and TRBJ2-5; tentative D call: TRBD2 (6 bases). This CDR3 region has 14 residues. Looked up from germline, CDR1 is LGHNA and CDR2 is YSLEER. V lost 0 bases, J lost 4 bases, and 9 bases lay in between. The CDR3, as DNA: TGCGCCAGCAGCCAAGATGGGGGGAGAGAGACCCAGTACTTC. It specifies CASSQDGGRETQYF.

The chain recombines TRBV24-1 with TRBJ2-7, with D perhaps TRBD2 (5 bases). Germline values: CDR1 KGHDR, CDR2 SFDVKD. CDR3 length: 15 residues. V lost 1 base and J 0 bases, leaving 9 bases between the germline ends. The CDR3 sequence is CATSDFSAGSYEQYF. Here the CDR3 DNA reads TGTGCCACCAGTGATTTCTCCGCGGGCTCCTACGAGCAGTACTTC.

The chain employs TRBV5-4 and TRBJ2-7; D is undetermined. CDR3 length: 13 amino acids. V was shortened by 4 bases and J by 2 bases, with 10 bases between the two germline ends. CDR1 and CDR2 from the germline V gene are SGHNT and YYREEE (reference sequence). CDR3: CASSRDRAYEQYF. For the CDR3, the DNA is TGTGCCAGCAGCCGTGACCGAGCCTACGAGCAGTACTTC. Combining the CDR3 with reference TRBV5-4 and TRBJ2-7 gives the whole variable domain ETGVTQSPTHLIKTRGQQVTLRCSSQSGHNTVSWYQQALGQGPQFIFQYYREEENGRGNFPPRFSGLQFPNYSSELNVNALELDDSALYLCASSRDRAYEQYFGPGTRLTVT.

In DNA form, the CDR3 reads TGCGCCAGCAGTGCCTCTCTGGGCAGGGGGAGCTCCTATAATTCACCCCTCCACTTT. Translated: CASSASLGRGSSYNSPLHF. V gene TRBV10-2 combines with J gene TRBJ1-6; TRBD1 aligns across 7 bases. Trimming removed 4 bases from V and 0 bases from J; junction bases left unmatched: 12. This CDR3 has 19 residues. Germline CDR1 WSHSY, CDR2 SAAADI.

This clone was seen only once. The CDR3 DNA reads TGTGCCACCAGTGATTTAGGTAGCGGGAGATCTGATGAGCAGTTCTTC. Translating it yields CATSDLGSGRSDEQFF. The chain joins TRBV24-1 to TRBJ2-1; 9 nucleotides align to TRBD2. This CDR3 region has 16 residues. J gave up 8 bases and V 1 base, and 8 bases lay outside the gene matches. Germline V gives CDR1 KGHDR, CDR2 SFDVKD.

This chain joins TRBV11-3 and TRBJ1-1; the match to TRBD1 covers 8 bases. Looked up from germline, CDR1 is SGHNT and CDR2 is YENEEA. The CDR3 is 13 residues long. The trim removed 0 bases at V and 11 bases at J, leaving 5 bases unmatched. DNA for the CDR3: TGTGCCAGCAGCTTAGATCAGGGGGCGCAGGCTTTCTTT. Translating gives CASSLDQGAQAFF.

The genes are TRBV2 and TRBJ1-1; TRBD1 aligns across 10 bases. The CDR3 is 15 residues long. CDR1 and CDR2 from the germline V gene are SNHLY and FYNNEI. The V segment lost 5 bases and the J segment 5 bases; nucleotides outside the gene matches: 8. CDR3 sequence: CASSKGRTGGTEAFF. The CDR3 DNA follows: TGTGCCAGCAGTAAGGGGAGGACAGGGGGAACTGAAGCTTTCTTT.

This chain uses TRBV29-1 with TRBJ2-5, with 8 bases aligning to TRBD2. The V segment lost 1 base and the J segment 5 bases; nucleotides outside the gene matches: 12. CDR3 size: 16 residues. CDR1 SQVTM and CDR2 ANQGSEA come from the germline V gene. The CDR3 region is CSVEGYGGSGTETQYF. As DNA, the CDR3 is TGCAGCGTTGAAGGATATGGCGGTAGCGGGACGGAGACCCAGTACTTC.

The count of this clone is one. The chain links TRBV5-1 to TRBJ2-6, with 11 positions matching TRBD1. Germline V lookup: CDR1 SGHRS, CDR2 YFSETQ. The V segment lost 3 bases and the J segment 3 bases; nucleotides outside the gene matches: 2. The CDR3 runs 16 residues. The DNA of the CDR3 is TGCGCCAGCAGCTGGACAGGGGGCGGTGGGGCCAACGTCCTGACTTTC. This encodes CASSWTGGGGANVLTF.

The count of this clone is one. This chain's CDR3 is CASSPGQEGYQPQHF. In nucleotides, the CDR3 is TGTGCCAGCAGCCCGGGACAGGAGGGTTATCAGCCCCAGCATTTT. The chain couples TRBV27 to TRBJ1-5; 8 bases fit TRBD1. The CDR3 is made up of 15 amino acids. The V and J ends lost 6 bases and 5 bases, in that order; junction bases with no gene match: 9. The germline V gene encodes CDR1 MNHEY and CDR2 SMNVEV (reference sequence).

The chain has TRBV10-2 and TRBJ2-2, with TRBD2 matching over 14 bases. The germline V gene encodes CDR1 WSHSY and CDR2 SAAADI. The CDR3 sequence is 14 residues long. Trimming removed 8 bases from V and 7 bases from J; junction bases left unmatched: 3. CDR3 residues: CASGTSGSDGELFF. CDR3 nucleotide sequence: TGCGCCAGCGGGACTAGCGGGAGTGACGGGGAGCTGTTTTTT.

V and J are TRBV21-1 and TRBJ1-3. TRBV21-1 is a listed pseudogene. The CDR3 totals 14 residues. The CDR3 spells CASSNLGSGNTIYF. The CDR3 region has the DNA TGTGCCAGCAGCAATTTGGGGTCTGGAAACACCATATATTTT.

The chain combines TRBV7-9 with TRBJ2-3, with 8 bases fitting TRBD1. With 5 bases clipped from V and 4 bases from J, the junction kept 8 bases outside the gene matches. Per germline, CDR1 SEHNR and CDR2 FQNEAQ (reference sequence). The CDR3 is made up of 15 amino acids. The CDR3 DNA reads TGTGCCAGCAGCCCAGGACAGGGAAGGGCAGATACGCAGTATTTT. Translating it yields CASSPGQGRADTQYF.

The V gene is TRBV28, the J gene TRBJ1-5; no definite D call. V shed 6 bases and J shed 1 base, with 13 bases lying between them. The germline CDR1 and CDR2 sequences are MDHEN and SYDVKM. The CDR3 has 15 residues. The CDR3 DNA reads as TGTGCCAGCAGCCCAACCTTAGGGAGCAATCAGCCCCAGCATTTT. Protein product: CASSPTLGSNQPQHF. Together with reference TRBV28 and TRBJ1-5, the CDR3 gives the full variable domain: DVKVTQSSRYLVKRTGEKVFLECVQDMDHENMFWYRQDPGLGLRLIYFSYDVKMKEKGDIPEGYSVSREKKERFSLILESASTNQTSMYLCASSPTLGSNQPQHFGDGTRLSIL.

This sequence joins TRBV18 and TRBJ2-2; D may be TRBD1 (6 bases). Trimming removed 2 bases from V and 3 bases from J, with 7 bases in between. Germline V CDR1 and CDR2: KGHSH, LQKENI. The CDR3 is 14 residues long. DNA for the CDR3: TGTGCCAGCTCACCAAGGACAGACACCGGGGAGCTGTTTTTT. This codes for CASSPRTDTGELFF.

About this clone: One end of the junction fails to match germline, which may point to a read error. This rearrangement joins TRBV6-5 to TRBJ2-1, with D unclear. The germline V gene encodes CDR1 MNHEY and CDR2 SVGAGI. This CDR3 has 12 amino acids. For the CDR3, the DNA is TGTGCCAACAGTTTAACCAGGACGGAGCAGTTCTTC. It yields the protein CANSLTRTEQFF.

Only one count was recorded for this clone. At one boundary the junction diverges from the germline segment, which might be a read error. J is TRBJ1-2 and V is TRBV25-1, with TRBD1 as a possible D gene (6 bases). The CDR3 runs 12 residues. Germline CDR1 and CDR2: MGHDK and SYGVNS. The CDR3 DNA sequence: TGTGCCAGCTTACAGGGCTTGGATGGCTACATCTTC. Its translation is CASLQGLDGYIF.

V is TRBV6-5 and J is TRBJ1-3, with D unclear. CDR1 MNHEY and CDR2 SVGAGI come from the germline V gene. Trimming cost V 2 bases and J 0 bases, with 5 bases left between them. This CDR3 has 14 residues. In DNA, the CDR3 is TGTGCCAGCAGTTACAGTTACTCTGGAAACACCATATATTTT. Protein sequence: CASSYSYSGNTIYF.

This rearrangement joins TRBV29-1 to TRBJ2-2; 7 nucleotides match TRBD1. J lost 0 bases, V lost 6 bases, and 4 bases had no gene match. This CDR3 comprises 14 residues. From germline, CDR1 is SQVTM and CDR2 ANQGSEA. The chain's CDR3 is CSVSGTANTGELFF. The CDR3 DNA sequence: TGCAGCGTCTCCGGGACAGCGAACACCGGGGAGCTGTTTTTT.

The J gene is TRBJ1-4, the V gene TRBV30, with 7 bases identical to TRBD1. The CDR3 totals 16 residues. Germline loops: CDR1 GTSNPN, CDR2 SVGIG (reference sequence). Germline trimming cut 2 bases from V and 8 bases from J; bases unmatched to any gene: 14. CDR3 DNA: TGTGCCTGGAGTCCACAGGGGACAATGGCGAGCGAAAAACTGTTTTTT. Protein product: CAWSPQGTMASEKLFF. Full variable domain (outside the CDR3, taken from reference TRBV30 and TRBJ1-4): SQTIHQWPATLVQPVGSPLSLECTVEGTSNPNLYWYRQAAGRGLQLLFYSVGIGQISSEVPQNLSASRPQDRQFILSSKKLLLSDSGFYLCAWSPQGTMASEKLFFGSGTQLSVL.